This T cell receptor beta chain stems from a study of T cell repertoires in cytomegalovirus infection. Germline loops: CDR1 PRHDT, CDR2 FYEKMQ (reference sequence). J lost 3 bases, V lost 4 bases, and 4 bases had no gene match. This CDR3 is built from 14 residues. TCRdb called the reads again in MiXCR, with one record for every CDR3 protein. The sample lists roughly 320,000 distinct CDR3 sequences; roughly a tenth were seen once. The chain couples TRBV13 to TRBJ1-2; TRBD1 agrees at 8 bases. Sequenced: PBMCs. This TCR derives from a human donor in good health (CMV status not recorded). Some clones in this sample may be carry-over from other donors' samples. CDR3 nucleotides: TGTGCCAGCAGCTACCGACAGGGGTACTATGGCTACACCTTC. It yields the protein CASSYRQGYYGYTF.